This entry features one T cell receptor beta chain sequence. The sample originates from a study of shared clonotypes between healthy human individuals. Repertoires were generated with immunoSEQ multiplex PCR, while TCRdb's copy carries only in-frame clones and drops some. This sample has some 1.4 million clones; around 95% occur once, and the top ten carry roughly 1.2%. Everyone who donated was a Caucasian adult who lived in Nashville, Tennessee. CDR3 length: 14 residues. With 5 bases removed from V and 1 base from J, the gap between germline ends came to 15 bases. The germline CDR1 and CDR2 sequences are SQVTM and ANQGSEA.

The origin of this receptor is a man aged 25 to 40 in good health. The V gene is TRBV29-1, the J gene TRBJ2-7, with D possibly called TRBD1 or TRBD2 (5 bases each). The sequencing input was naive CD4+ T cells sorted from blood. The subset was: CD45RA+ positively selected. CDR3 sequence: CSVKGAGSSYEQYF. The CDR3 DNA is TGCAGCGTTAAAGGGGCAGGGAGTTCCTACGAGCAGTACTTC.